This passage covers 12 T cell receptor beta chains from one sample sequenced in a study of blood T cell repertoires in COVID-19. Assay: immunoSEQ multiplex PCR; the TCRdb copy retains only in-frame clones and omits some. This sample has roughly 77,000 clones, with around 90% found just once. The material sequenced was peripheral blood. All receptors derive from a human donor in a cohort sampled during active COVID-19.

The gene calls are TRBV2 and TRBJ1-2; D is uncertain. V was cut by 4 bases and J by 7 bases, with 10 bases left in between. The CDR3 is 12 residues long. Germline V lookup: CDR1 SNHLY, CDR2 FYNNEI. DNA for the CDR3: TGTGCCAGCAGTGTACGGAGTGCTGGCTACACCTTC. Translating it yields CASSVRSAGYTF.

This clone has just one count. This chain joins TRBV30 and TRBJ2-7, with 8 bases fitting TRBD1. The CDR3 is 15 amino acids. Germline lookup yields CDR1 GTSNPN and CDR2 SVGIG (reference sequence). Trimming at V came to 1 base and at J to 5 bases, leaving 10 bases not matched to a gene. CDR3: CAWSEGLQGDDEQYF. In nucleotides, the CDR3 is TGTGCCTGGAGTGAGGGTCTACAGGGGGATGACGAGCAGTACTTC.

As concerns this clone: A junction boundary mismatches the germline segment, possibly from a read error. The CDR3 coding sequence is TGTGCCAGTAGTAGGGGCTCCTCCGAGCAGTACTTC. This codes for CASSRGSSEQYF. The J gene is TRBJ2-7, the V gene TRBV19, with TRBD1 as a possible D gene (5 bases). Germline V gene sequence: CDR1 LNHDA, CDR2 SQIVND (reference sequence). The CDR3 is 12 residues long.

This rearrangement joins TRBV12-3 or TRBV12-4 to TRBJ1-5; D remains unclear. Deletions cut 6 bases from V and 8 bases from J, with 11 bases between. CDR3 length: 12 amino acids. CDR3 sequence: CASRRDTKPQHF. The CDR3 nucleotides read TGTGCCAGCAGACGAGACACCAAGCCCCAGCATTTT.

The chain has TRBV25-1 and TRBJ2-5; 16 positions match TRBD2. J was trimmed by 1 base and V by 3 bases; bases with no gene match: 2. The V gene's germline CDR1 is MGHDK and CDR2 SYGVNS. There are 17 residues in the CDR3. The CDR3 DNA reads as TGTGCCAGCAGTGAGGGACTAGCGGGAGGGGGCCAAGAGACCCAGTACTTC. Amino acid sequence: CASSEGLAGGGQETQYF.

CDR3: CASSVDGRAETQYF. The DNA for the CDR3 is TGTGCCAGCAGCGTAGATGGCAGGGCAGAGACCCAGTACTTC. The rearrangement uses TRBV9 and TRBJ2-5; D might be TRBD1 (5 bases). The germline CDR1 and CDR2 sequences are SGDLS and YYNGEE. Trimming took off 0 bases at V and 4 bases at J, with 10 bases between the two ends. The CDR3 runs to 14 residues.

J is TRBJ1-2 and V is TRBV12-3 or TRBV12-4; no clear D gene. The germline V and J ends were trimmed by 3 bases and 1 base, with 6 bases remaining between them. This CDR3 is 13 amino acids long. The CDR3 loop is CASSFADNYGYTF. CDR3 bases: TGTGCCAGCAGTTTCGCGGATAACTATGGCTACACCTTC.

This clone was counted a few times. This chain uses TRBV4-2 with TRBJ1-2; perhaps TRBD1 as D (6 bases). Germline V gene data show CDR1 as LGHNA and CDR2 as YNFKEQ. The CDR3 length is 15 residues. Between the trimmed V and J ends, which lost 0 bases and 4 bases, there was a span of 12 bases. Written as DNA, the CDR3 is TGTGCCAGCAGCCAAGATCGACAGGTTTCCTATGGCTACACCTTC. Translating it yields CASSQDRQVSYGYTF.

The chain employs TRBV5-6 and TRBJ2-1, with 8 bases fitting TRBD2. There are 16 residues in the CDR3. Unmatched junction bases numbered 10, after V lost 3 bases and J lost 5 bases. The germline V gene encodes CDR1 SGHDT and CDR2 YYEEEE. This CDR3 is CASSSNLVAGHNEQFF. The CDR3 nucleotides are TGTGCCAGCAGCTCTAATCTGGTAGCGGGACACAATGAGCAGTTCTTC.

The CDR3 protein is CASSRTGFTDTQYF. The CDR3 DNA is TGTGCCAGCAGCCGGACAGGGTTCACAGATACGCAGTATTTT. The chain is built from TRBV14 and TRBJ2-3; 8 nucleotides agree with TRBD1. From germline, CDR1 is SGHDN and CDR2 FVKESK. V lost 4 bases and J lost 2; bases outside the gene matches: 2. The CDR3 spans 14 residues.

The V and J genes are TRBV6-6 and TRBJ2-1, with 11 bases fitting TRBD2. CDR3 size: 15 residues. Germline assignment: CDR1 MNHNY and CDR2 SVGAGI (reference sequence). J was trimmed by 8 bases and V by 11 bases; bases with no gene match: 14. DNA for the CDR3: TGTGCCTGCCGCCAACTAGCGGGAGAAATCTATGAGCAGTTCTTC. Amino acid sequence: CACRQLAGEIYEQFF.

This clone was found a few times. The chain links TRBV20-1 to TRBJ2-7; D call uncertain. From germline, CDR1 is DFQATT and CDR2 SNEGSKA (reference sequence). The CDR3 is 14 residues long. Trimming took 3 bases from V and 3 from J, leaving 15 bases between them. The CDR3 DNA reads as TGCAGTGCTAGTAGGTTTGGCGGCAACTACGAGCAGTACTTC. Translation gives CSASRFGGNYEQYF.